The 20 T cell receptor beta chains given below trace back to one sample, sequenced in a study of identical twins (dated by TCRdb to about 2016). Preparation of the library involved 5' RACE. Sequenced on an Illumina HiSeq 2000. The public sequencing data were trimmed at Q25 with fastp and processed into clonotypes with MiXCR by TCRdb, which kept only in-frame beta chains. Each CDR3 protein gets just one entry, which takes the most common genes and DNA from the rows behind it. The sample profile shows 1.5 million to 2 million distinct CDR3 sequences; less than 40% of them were found once. About 0.27% of the sample rests with the top ten. Material: cord blood. Receptor source: a newborn girl in good health.

Concerning this clonotype itself: Mismatch with germline at one junction end may stem from a read error. The chain employs TRBV11-1 and TRBJ2-1; 7 nucleotides match TRBD1. Germline CDR1 SGHAT, CDR2 FQDESV (reference sequence). The CDR3 runs 18 residues. CDR3 bases: TGTGCCAGCAGCTTATCGGGGACGACAGGGACATTATACAATGAGCAGATCTTC. Protein: CASSLSGTTGTLYNEQIF.

The sample holds a few counts of this clonotype. The rearrangement uses TRBV20-1 and TRBJ2-7; 11 bases agree with TRBD2. V gave up 1 base and J gave up 4 bases; unmatched junction bases: 15. Germline CDR1 and CDR2: DFQATT and SNEGSKA (reference sequence). The CDR3 has 18 amino acids. The CDR3 DNA is TGCAGTGCTAGAGGGTTACTAGCGGGGGCCCTTCTCGATTACGAGCAGTACTTC. Its protein product is CSARGLLAGALLDYEQYF.

This chain links TRBV27 with TRBJ2-6; D is unclear. This CDR3 spans 16 amino acids. CDR1 and CDR2 (germline): MNHEY, SMNVEV (reference sequence). With 8 bases removed from V and 0 bases from J, the gap between germline ends came to 14 bases. CDR3 residues: CASALGFSSGANVLTF. CDR3 in DNA: TGTGCCAGCGCATTGGGGTTCTCCTCTGGGGCCAACGTCCTGACTTTC.

The V call is TRBV2, the J call TRBJ2-5; D possibly corresponds to TRBD2 (5 bases). Germline CDR1 SNHLY, CDR2 FYNNEI. V was shortened by 6 bases and J by 2 bases, with 13 bases between the two germline ends. This CDR3 has 14 amino acids. In DNA, the CDR3 is TGTGCCAGCAGGCCCCTAGCTTCGCAAGAGACCCAGTACTTC. The encoded protein is CASRPLASQETQYF.

The chain combines TRBV7-6 with TRBJ1-1; 7 bases line up with TRBD1. CDR3 size: 17 residues. After removal of 1 base from V and 4 bases from J, the junction contained 12 bases not matched to a gene. Germline CDR1 and CDR2: SGHVS and FNYEAQ. The CDR3 loop is CASSLVRGDLSSTEAFF. The CDR3 DNA sequence: TGTGCCAGCAGCTTAGTCAGGGGGGATTTATCGAGCACTGAAGCTTTCTTT.

V usage is TRBV20-1 and J usage is TRBJ2-5, with 8 bases fitting TRBD1. Germline lookup yields CDR1 DFQATT and CDR2 SNEGSKA (reference sequence). The CDR3 is 17 residues long. V lost 1 base to trimming and J lost 5 bases; unmatched junction nucleotides: 15. The CDR3 reads CSARARRQGSWGETQYF. The CDR3 DNA reads as TGCAGTGCTAGAGCGAGAAGACAGGGGTCTTGGGGGGAGACCCAGTACTTC.

This rearrangement joins TRBV29-1 to TRBJ2-5; D may correspond to TRBD1 or TRBD2 (5 bases each). The CDR3 runs to 12 residues. V lost 6 bases and J lost 5, with 13 bases in between. Germline V gives CDR1 SQVTM, CDR2 ANQGSEA. The CDR3 here is CSVGTKVETQYF. CDR3 coding DNA: TGCAGCGTGGGGACCAAAGTCGAGACCCAGTACTTC.

J is TRBJ1-4 and V is TRBV20-1; TRBD1 aligns across 8 bases. The germline gives CDR1 DFQATT, CDR2 SNEGSKA (reference sequence). J was trimmed by 4 bases and V by 5 bases; bases with no gene match: 3. This CDR3 is 13 amino acids long. This CDR3 reads CSAYDRGNEKLFF. Here the CDR3 DNA reads TGCAGTGCTTATGACAGGGGTAATGAAAAACTGTTTTTT.

The chain combines TRBV28 with TRBJ2-7, with D uncertain. Between the trimmed V and J ends, which lost 6 bases and 1 base, there was a span of 13 bases. From germline, CDR1 is MDHEN and CDR2 SYDVKM. The CDR3 is 14 amino acids. The CDR3 region is CASSPTTVSYEQYF. CDR3 nucleotides: TGTGCCAGCAGCCCCACCACGGTATCCTACGAGCAGTACTTC.

This clonotype was observed a few times. CDR3 coding DNA: TGCGCCAGCAGCCCTCTTCAGGGAAGTGAGACCCAGTACTTC. This translates into CASSPLQGSETQYF. This chain connects TRBV5-1 to TRBJ2-7; possible D gene TRBD1, 5 bases. The J call may be incorrect, as the DNA end agrees better with TRBJ2-5. Germline-derived CDR1 and CDR2 are SGHRS and YFSETQ. The CDR3 contains 14 residues.

In its sample, this clonotype was seen once. A read error may be the cause here, since a much bigger clone is one base away. The chain employs TRBV29-1 and TRBJ2-7; 11 bases line up with TRBD2. The germline gives CDR1 SQVTM, CDR2 ANQGSEA. The CDR3 length is 14 residues. The CDR3 protein is CSVEGLAEGYGQYF. CDR3 in DNA: TGCAGCGTTGAGGGACTAGCGGAGGGCTACGGGCAGTACTTC.

This clonotype was observed a handful of times. The chain joins TRBV6-5 to TRBJ2-1; 10 bases align to TRBD2. The V gene end was trimmed by 2 bases and the J gene end by 6 bases; junction bases not matched to a gene: 1. Germline-derived CDR1 and CDR2 are MNHEY and SVGAGI. The CDR3 is 14 residues long. CDR3 sequence (DNA): TGTGCCAGCAGTTACAGCGGGAGGGCCAATGAGCAGTTCTTC. Its translation: CASSYSGRANEQFF.

V and J are TRBV5-1 and TRBJ1-2; possible D gene TRBD1, 5 bases. Germline values: CDR1 SGHRS, CDR2 YFSETQ. The CDR3 contains 15 residues. V was clipped by 0 bases and J by 4 bases, with 13 bases between them. The CDR3 nucleotides are TGCGCCAGCAGCTTGGATCTAGGGACGTTCTATGGCTACACCTTC. This sequence encodes CASSLDLGTFYGYTF.

This chain joins TRBV10-3 and TRBJ1-2, with a weak D call TRBD1 (6 bases). This CDR3 has 17 residues. Germline V lookup: CDR1 ENHRY, CDR2 SYGVKD. The germline V and J ends were trimmed by 0 bases and 2 bases, with 16 bases remaining between them. The CDR3 bases are TGTGCCATCAGTGAGTCGATCCGACAGGTCCTGAACTATGGCTACACCTTC. It encodes CAISESIRQVLNYGYTF.

This clonotype was seen a handful of times. The CDR3: CSARRGQGARETQYF. The CDR3, as DNA: TGCAGTGCTAGAAGGGGACAGGGGGCGCGAGAGACCCAGTACTTC. V is TRBV20-1 and J is TRBJ2-5; 12 nucleotides line up with TRBD1. The CDR3 covers 15 residues. Germline trimming cut 2 bases from V and 4 bases from J; bases unmatched to any gene: 5. Germline V lookup: CDR1 DFQATT, CDR2 SNEGSKA (reference sequence).

This clonotype has only a few counts. The chain uses TRBV4-1 and TRBJ2-1; D gene uncertain. Trimming took 2 bases from V and 10 from J, leaving 12 bases between them. Germline lookup yields CDR1 MGHRA and CDR2 YSYEKL. The CDR3 covers 13 residues. CDR3 coding DNA: TGCGCCAGCAGCCAACCCTTAGGACGGGAGCAGTTCTTC. This encodes CASSQPLGREQFF.

The CDR3: CASSLPPIGDGVYNEQFF. In DNA form, the CDR3 reads TGTGCCAGCAGTTTACCCCCGATAGGGGATGGGGTCTACAATGAGCAGTTCTTC. The chain couples TRBV28 to TRBJ2-1; the D gene is possibly TRBD1 (5 bases). CDR1 and CDR2 (germline): MDHEN, SYDVKM. The CDR3 is made up of 18 amino acids. V lost 2 bases and J lost 3, with 20 bases in between.

There are a few counts of this clonotype. This chain joins TRBV11-2 and TRBJ2-1; weak D call: TRBD2 (7 bases). Trimming removed 2 bases from V and 10 bases from J, with 21 bases in between. This CDR3 region has 16 residues. Germline V gene lookup returns CDR1 SGHAT and CDR2 FQNNGV. CDR3 coding DNA: TGTGCCAGCAGCTTAAGGGGGGGAACTCATATCAGGGAGCAGTTCTTC. Translated: CASSLRGGTHIREQFF.

With respect to this clonotype: This may be a read error, as it is one base from a much larger clone. This rearrangement joins TRBV4-2 to TRBJ2-3; the match to TRBD2 covers 12 bases. From germline, CDR1 is LGHNA and CDR2 YNFKEQ. The ends lost 4 bases at V and 2 bases at J; junction bases unmatched: 1. The CDR3 sequence is 15 residues long. CDR3 sequence (DNA): TGTGCCAGCAGCCCTAGCGGGAGGGTCACAGATACGCAGTATTTT. Protein sequence: CASSPSGRVTDTQYF.

The chain has TRBV4-1 and TRBJ1-2; 11 positions agree with TRBD1. CDR3 length: 16 amino acids. The J segment lost 3 bases and the V segment lost 3 bases, leaving 6 bases of the junction unmatched. The germline V gene has CDR1 MGHRA and CDR2 YSYEKL. CDR3 bases: TGCGCCAGCAGCCACCCCTCGGACAGGGGGCACTATGGCTACACCTTC. Its protein is CASSHPSDRGHYGYTF.